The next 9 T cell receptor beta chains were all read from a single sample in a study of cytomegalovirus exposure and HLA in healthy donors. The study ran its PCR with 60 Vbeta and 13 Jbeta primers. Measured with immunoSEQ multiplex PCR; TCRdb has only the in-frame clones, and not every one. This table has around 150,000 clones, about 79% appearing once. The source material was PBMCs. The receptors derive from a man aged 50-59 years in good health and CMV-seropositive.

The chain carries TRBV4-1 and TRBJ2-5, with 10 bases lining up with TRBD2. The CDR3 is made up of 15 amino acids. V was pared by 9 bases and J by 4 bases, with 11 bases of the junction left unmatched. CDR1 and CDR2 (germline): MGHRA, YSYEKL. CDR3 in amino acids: CASERGGKGGETQYF. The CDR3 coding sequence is TGCGCCAGTGAGCGGGGGGGCAAGGGTGGAGAGACCCAGTACTTC.

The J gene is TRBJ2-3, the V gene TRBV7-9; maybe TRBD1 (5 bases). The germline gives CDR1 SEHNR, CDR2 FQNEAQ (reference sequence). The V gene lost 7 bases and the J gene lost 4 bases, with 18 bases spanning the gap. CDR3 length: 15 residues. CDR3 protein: CASTKGLSRADTQYF. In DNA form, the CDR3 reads TGTGCCAGCACCAAAGGGCTTTCCAGGGCAGATACGCAGTATTTT.

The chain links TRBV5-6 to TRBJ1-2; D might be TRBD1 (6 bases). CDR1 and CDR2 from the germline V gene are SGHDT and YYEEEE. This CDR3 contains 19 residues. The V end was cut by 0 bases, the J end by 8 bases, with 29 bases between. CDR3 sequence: CASSLDGTGQRLSYGGYTF. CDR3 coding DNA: TGTGCCAGCAGCTTGGATGGTACCGGACAGCGTCTGTCTTATGGGGGCTACACCTTC.

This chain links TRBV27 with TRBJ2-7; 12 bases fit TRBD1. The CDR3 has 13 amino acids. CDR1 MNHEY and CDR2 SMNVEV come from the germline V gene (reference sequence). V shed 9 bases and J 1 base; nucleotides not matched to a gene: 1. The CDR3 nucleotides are TGTGCCAGGGGACAGGGGGCATCCTACGAGCAGTACTTC. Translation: CARGQGASYEQYF.

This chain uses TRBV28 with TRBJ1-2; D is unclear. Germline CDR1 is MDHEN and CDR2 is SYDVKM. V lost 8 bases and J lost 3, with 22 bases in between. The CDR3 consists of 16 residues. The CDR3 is CASLQITRPHDYGYTF. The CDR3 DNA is TGTGCCAGCCTTCAAATTACGAGGCCACATGACTATGGCTACACCTTC.

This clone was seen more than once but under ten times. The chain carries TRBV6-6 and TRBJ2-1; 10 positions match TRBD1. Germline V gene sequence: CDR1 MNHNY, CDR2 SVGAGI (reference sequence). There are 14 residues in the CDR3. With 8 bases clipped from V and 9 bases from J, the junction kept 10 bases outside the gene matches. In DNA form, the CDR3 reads TGTGCCAGCCATGACAGGGGGCGAAGGGGTGAGCAGTTCTTC. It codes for CASHDRGRRGEQFF.

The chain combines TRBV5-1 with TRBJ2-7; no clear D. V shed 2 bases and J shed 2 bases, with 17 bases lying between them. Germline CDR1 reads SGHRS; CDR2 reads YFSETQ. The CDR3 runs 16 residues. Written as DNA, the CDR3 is TGCGCCAGCAGCTTTGGAATTACGGCCAGGACCTACGAGCAGTACTTC. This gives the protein CASSFGITARTYEQYF.

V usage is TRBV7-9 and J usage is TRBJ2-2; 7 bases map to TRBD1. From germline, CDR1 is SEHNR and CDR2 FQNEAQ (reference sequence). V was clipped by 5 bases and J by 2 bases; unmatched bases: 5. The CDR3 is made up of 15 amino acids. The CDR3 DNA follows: TGTGCCAGCAGCGAATGGACAGGAAACACCGGGGAGCTGTTTTTT. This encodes CASSEWTGNTGELFF. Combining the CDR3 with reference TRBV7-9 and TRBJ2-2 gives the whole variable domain DTGVSQNPRHKITKRGQNVTFRCDPISEHNRLYWYRQTLGQGPEFLTYFQNEAQLEKSRLLSDRFSAERPKGSFSTLEIQRTEQGDSAMYLCASSEWTGNTGELFFGEGSRLTVL.

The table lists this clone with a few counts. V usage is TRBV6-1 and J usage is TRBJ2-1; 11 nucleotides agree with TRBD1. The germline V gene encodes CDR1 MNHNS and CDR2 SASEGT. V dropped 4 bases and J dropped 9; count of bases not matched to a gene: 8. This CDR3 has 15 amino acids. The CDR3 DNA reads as TGTGCCAGCAGTGTTACCGGGACAGGGGGTTTTGAGCAGTTCTTC. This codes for CASSVTGTGGFEQFF.